The entry below describes one TCR beta chain. Its antigen is still unknown. This record belongs to a study of cytomegalovirus exposure and HLA in healthy donors. Study observations and caveats: Donors were assumed by presence/absence analyses to have roughly uniform sequencing depth.

CDR1 and CDR2 (germline): SGHDT, YYEEEE. Germline trimming cut 1 base from V and 8 bases from J; bases unmatched to any gene: 12. The CDR3 is 16 residues long. PCR involved 60 Vbeta and 13 Jbeta primers. Assay used: immunoSEQ multiplex PCR; TCRdb lists only in-frame clones, some missing. The clone table shows about 140,000 clones, with the ten largest holding about 2%. This chain links TRBV5-6 with TRBJ2-1; 7 bases map to TRBD2. This receptor was obtained from a woman between 18 and 29 years old in good health and CMV-seronegative. The sequenced sample was PBMCs. For the CDR3, the DNA is TGTGCCAGCAGCTTGTCGTGGGAGGGCCGGTCGGATGAGCAGTTCTTC. Translation: CASSLSWEGRSDEQFF.